The subject of this entry is one T cell receptor beta chain. Its antigen remains unknown. This specimen belongs to a study of shared clonotypes between healthy human individuals. Study details: Donor composition was a couple of women and three men, aged 18 to 49.

The method was immunoSEQ multiplex PCR; TCRdb's version includes in-frame clones alone and lacks a portion of them. The table has 560,000 or so clones, 95% to 96% seen once. The naive CD8 subset, CD45RO-negative cells positively selected for CCR7, excluded terminally differentiated effector memory CD45RA+ cells. Adults of Caucasian background living in Nashville, Tennessee made up all donors. Trimming removed 5 bases from V and 2 bases from J, with 10 bases in between. The CDR3 is 13 amino acids. Germline V gene sequence: CDR1 WSHSY, CDR2 SAAADI. Whole-study results and caveats: Measured sharing among donors was expected to vary with sequencing depth.

Sequenced material: naive CD8+ T cells sorted from blood. The chain links TRBV10-2 to TRBJ2-7, with D perhaps matching TRBD1 (6 bases). The receptor's source is a woman aged 25 to 39 in good health. The CDR3 region is CASSPTGTYEQYF. CDR3 nucleotides: TGCGCCAGCAGTCCGACAGGCACCTACGAGCAGTACTTC.